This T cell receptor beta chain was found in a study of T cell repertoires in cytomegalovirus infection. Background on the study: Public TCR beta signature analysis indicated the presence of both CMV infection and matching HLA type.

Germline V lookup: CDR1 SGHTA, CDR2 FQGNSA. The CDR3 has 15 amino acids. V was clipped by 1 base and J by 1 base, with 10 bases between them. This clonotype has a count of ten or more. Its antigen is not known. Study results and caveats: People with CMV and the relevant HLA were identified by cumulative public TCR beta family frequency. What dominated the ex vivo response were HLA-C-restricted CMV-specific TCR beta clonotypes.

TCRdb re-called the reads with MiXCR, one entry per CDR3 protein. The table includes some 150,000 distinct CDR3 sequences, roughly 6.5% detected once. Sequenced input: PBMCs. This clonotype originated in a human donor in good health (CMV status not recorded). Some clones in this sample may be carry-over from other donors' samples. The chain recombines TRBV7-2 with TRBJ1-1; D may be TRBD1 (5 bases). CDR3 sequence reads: CASSLVGTGNTEAFF. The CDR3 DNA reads TGTGCCAGCAGCTTAGTAGGGACGGGGAACACTGAAGCTTTCTTT.